The rows below give T cell receptor beta chains drawn from one sample of a study of CXCR3-negative and CXCR3-positive naive CD8 T cells. TCRdb reanalyzed the 5' RACE reads, giving one entry per CDR3 protein sequence and no DNA. Listed are 70,000 to 95,000 distinct CDR3 sequences; over 1.5% falls within the top ten. The sample taken for sequencing was naive CXCR3- CD8+ T cells from blood. The receptors stem from a human donor in good health. Some clones in this sample may be carry-over from other donors' samples. The CDR3 runs from the conserved cysteine through the conserved F or W. The order of the fields is CDR3 protein, V gene, J gene.

CASSLGNSNEQFF	TRBV11-2	TRBJ2-1
CASKGAGWMQRFF	TRBV19	TRBJ2-1
CSVEGGSLTEQYF	TRBV29-1	TRBJ2-7
CASMVGPGLTYNEQFF	TRBV10-1	TRBJ2-1
CASSPGRGQGVNYGYTF	TRBV11-2	TRBJ1-2
CASTLDGSSYNEQFF	TRBV7-9	TRBJ2-1
CASSPTGSYPGQPQHF	TRBV12-3/TRBV12-4	TRBJ1-5
CASSLDTDTSNEQFF	TRBV5-1	TRBJ2-1
CASSEGVSGANVLTF	TRBV6-1	TRBJ2-6
CASRSEETQYF	TRBV10-3	TRBJ2-5
CASSLLGAKNIQYF	TRBV27	TRBJ2-4
CSVVSGGEQFF	TRBV29-1	TRBJ2-1
CSVDGGVGFTEAFF	TRBV29-1	TRBJ1-1
CASSIQGVYSNEQFF	TRBV19	TRBJ2-1
CASSNSPGQRVEYNYGYTF	TRBV21-1	TRBJ1-2
CSASPGQANEQFF	TRBV20-1	TRBJ2-1
CASSQEAGGHLRGQYF	TRBV4-1	TRBJ2-7
CASSFPGDGGTQYF	TRBV28	TRBJ2-5
CASSQWTSRDTQYF	TRBV14	TRBJ2-3
CATSRARVSQETQYF	TRBV15	TRBJ2-5
CASSLDTTGELFF	TRBV7-9	TRBJ2-2
CASSPLSGGQSAWAYNEQFF	TRBV28	TRBJ2-1
CASSQYLGRERSDTQYF	TRBV4-1	TRBJ2-3
CASSAGPRGELFF	TRBV2	TRBJ2-2
CASSPWTLGISYEQYF	TRBV28	TRBJ2-7
CASSLTQEGRSYEQYF	TRBV3-1	TRBJ2-7
CASSLLVGAAMGYNEQFF	TRBV5-6	TRBJ2-1
CSARDSRGRYEQYF	TRBV20-1	TRBJ2-7
CAIRREGPLNEQFF	TRBV10-3	TRBJ2-1
CSVVGPGTGSEQYF	TRBV29-1	TRBJ2-7
CASSKSGQTNEKLFF	TRBV6-5	TRBJ1-4
CASKADNEQFF	TRBV19	TRBJ2-1
CASSPGGGVSEQYF	TRBV7-3	TRBJ2-7
CSARVLAGVYNEQFF	TRBV20-1	TRBJ2-1
CASSATAEVWSYGYTF	TRBV9	TRBJ1-2
CASSQVALQETQYF	TRBV4-1	TRBJ2-5
CASSLRTGLVYEQYF	TRBV5-8	TRBJ2-7
CSATGTGVPHEQYF	TRBV20-1	TRBJ2-7
CASSFLGGGGEETQYF	TRBV7-2	TRBJ2-5
CASSALGLALTEAFF	TRBV13	TRBJ1-1
CSVSSGTTDTQYF	TRBV29-1	TRBJ2-3
CASSSTQLTGELFF	TRBV7-9	TRBJ2-2
CASSPASFSTDTQYF	TRBV5-1	TRBJ2-3
CASSELDNEQFF	TRBV5-1	TRBJ2-1
CASSYSSQYNEQFF	TRBV6-5	TRBJ2-1
CSAVTGSTGELFF	TRBV29-1	TRBJ2-2
CASSPAVYPYNEQFF	TRBV12-3/TRBV12-4	TRBJ2-1
CSVGPYSGSDTGELFF	TRBV29-1	TRBJ2-2
CASSFPLSSGGGAIYNEQFF	TRBV7-2	TRBJ2-1
CASSLELEDQADTQYF	TRBV7-9	TRBJ2-3
CASRDRTPSGLSGEQFF	TRBV27	TRBJ2-1
CACEGQGATYEQYF	TRBV2	TRBJ2-7
CAGAESSGYEQYF	TRBV6-6	TRBJ2-7